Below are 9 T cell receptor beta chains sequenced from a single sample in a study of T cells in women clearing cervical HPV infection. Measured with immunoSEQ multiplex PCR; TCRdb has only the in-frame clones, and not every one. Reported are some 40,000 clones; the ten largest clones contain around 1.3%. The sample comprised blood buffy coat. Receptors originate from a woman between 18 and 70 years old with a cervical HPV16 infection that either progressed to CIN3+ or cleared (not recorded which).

Incomplete CDR3 DNA: TGCAGTGCTAGAGACTTCACAGGGTTCGAG. As protein: CSARDFTGFE. The complete CDR3 protein is CSARDFTGFEQYF. The genes are TRBV20-1 and TRBJ2-7, with D maybe TRBD1 (6 bases). With the read ending 3 residues before the CDR3 end, the germline J gene is used to fill in that end. Trimming removed 0 bases from V and 6 bases from J, with 12 bases in between. Germline-derived CDR1 and CDR2 are DFQATT and SNEGSKA (reference sequence). CDR3 length: 13 residues.

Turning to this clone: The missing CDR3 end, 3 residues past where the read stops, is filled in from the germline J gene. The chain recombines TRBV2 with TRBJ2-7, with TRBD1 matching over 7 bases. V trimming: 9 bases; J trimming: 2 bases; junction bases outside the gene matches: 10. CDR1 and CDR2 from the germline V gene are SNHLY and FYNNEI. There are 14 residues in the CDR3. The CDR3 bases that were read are TGTGCCAGTCCTCCAAGACAGGGAACCTACGAG. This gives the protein CASPPRQGTYE. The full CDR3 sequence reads CASPPRQGTYEQYF.

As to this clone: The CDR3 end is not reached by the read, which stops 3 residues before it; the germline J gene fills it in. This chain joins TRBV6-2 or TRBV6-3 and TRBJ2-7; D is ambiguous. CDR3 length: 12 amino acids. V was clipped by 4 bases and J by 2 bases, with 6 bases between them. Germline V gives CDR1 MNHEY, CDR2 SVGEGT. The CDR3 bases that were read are TGTGCCAGCAGTTCCCAGACCTACGAG. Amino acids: CASSSQTYE. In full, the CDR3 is CASSSQTYEQYF.

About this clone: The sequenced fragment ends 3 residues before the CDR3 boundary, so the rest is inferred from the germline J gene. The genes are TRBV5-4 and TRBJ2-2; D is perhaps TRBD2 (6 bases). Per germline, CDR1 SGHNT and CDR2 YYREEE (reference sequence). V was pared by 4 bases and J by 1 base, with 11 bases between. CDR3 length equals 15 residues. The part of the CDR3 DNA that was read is TGTGCCAGCAGCAGGGACTCCCTGAACACCGGGGAG. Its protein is CASSRDSLNTGE. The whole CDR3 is CASSRDSLNTGELFF. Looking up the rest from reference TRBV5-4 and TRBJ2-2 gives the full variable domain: ETGVTQSPTHLIKTRGQQVTLRCSSQSGHNTVSWYQQALGQGPQFIFQYYREEENGRGNFPPRFSGLQFPNYSSELNVNALELDDSALYLCASSRDSLNTGELFFGEGSRLTVL.

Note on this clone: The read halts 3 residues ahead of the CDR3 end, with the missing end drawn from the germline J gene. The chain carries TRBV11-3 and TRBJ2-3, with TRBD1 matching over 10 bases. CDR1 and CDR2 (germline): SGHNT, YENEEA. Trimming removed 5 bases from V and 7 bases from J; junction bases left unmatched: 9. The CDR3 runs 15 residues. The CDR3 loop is CASSPNGDRGHTQYF. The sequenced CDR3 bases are TGTGCCAGCAGCCCAAATGGGGACAGGGGTCATACG.

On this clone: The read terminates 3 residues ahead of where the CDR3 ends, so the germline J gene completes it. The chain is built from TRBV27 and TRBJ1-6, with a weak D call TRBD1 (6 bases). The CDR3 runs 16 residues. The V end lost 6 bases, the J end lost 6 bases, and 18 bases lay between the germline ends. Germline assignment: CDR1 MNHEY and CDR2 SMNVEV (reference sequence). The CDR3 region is CASSPRWGRVNSPLHF. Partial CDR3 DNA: TGTGCCAGCAGCCCTCGATGGGGGCGCGTTAATTCACCC.

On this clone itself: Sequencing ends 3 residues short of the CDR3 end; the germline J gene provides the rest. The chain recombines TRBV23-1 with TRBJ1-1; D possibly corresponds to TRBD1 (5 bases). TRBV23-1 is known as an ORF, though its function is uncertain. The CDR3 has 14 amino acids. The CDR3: CASSQFVDKRGAFF. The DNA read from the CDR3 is TGCGCCAGCAGTCAATTCGTCGACAAGAGGGGA.

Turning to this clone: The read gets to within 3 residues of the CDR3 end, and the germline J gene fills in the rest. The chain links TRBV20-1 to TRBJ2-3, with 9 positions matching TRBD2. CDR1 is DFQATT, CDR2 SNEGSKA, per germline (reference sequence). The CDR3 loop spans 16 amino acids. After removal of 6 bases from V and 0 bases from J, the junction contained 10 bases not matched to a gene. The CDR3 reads CSAESRLAVSTDTQYF. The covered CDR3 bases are TGCAGTGCCGAAAGCCGACTAGCGGTTAGCACAGATACG.

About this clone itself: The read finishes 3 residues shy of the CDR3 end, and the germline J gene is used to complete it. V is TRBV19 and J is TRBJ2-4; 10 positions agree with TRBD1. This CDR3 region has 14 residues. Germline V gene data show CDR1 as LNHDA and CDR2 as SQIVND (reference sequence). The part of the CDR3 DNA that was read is TGTGCCAGTAGTATGATGGGACAGGGGTATGGT. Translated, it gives CASSMMGQGYG. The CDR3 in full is CASSMMGQGYGQYF.